Shown below are 6 T cell receptor beta chains from a single sample sequenced in a study of blood T cell repertoires in COVID-19. Method: immunoSEQ multiplex PCR; TCRdb's copy keeps in-frame clones and lacks some. The sample carries about 280,000 clones, approximately 86% recorded once. Sequenced material: peripheral blood. These receptor sequences come from a young woman who had recovered from COVID-19.

This chain uses TRBV7-2 with TRBJ1-4; D gene uncertain. Trimming pared 4 bases from V and 8 bases from J, leaving 14 bases between. The CDR3 is made up of 14 amino acids. CDR1 is SGHTA and CDR2 is FQGNSA in the germline V gene. The CDR3 here is CASSSGVRAEKLFF. Here the CDR3 DNA reads TGTGCCAGCAGCTCGGGAGTTCGGGCCGAAAAACTGTTTTTT.

The chain uses TRBV5-1 and TRBJ2-2; the match to TRBD1 covers 8 bases. The CDR3 extends over 15 amino acids. V lost 6 bases to trimming and J lost 4 bases; unmatched junction nucleotides: 8. Germline-derived CDR1 and CDR2 are SGHRS and YFSETQ. The CDR3 nucleotides read TGCGCCAGCACCCCAGGGGGCGTAAGCACCGGGGAGCTGTTTTTT. Its translation is CASTPGGVSTGELFF.

The chain links TRBV9 to TRBJ1-2; perhaps TRBD1 as D (5 bases). The V and J ends lost 6 bases and 5 bases respectively, with 17 bases between them. This CDR3 is 14 amino acids long. The germline gives CDR1 SGDLS, CDR2 YYNGEE. CDR3 loop: CASNPGDGGYGYTF. CDR3 nucleotides: TGTGCCAGCAACCCGGGGGACGGTGGATATGGCTACACCTTC. The full variable domain, rest sourced from reference TRBV9 and TRBJ1-2, is DSGVTQTPKHLITATGQRVTLRCSPRSGDLSVYWYQQSLDQGLQFLIQYYNGEERAKGNILERFSAQQFPDLHSELNLSSLELGDSALYFCASNPGDGGYGYTFGSGTRLTVV.

J is TRBJ1-4 and V is TRBV4-1; maybe TRBD1 (6 bases). This CDR3 is 14 amino acids long. Germline loops: CDR1 MGHRA, CDR2 YSYEKL. Trimming removed 3 bases at V and 5 bases at J, with 10 bases between. The CDR3 reads CASSQGAANEKLFF. The CDR3 nucleotides are TGCGCCAGCAGCCAGGGGGCCGCGAATGAAAAACTGTTTTTT.

This chain links TRBV3-1 (or the pseudogene TRBV3-2) with TRBJ2-4; TRBD2 might be the D (5 bases). The CDR3 is 15 amino acids. Germline lookup yields CDR1 LGHDT and CDR2 YNNKEL (reference sequence). V lost 5 bases and J 0 bases, leaving 11 bases between the germline ends. The CDR3 spells CASSRVGLAKNIQYF. The CDR3 DNA is TGTGCCAGCAGCAGAGTTGGACTAGCCAAAAACATTCAGTACTTC.

Only a few counts were recorded for this clone. This chain connects TRBV15 to TRBJ1-4, with D tentatively TRBD1 (6 bases). The CDR3 covers 15 residues. The germline CDR1 and CDR2 sequences are LNHNV and YYDKDF (reference sequence). V lost 2 bases, J lost 4 bases, and 11 bases lay in between. The CDR3 loop reads CATSRHRDNNEKLFF. In DNA form, the CDR3 reads TGTGCCACCAGCAGACACCGGGACAATAATGAAAAACTGTTTTTT.